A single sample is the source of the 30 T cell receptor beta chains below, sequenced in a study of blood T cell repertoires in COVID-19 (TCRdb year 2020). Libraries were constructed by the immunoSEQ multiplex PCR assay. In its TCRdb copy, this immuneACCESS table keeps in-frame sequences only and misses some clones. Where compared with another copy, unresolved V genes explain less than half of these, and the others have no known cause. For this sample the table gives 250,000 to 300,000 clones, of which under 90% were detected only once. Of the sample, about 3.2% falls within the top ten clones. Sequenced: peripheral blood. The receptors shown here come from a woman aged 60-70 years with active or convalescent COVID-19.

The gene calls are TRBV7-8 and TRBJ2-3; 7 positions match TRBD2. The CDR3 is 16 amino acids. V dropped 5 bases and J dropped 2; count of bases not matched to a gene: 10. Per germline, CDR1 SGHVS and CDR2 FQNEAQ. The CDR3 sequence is CASSRPSGAPTDTQYF. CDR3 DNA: TGTGCCAGCAGCCGTCCAAGCGGGGCCCCCACAGATACGCAGTATTTT.

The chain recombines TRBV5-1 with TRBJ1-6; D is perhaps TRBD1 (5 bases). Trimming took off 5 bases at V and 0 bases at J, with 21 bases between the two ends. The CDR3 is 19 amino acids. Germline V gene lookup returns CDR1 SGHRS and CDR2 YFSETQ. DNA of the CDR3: TGCGCCAGCAGTTTGAGTCCAATGACAGTTAGCTCCTATAATTCACCCCTCCACTTT. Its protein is CASSLSPMTVSSYNSPLHF.

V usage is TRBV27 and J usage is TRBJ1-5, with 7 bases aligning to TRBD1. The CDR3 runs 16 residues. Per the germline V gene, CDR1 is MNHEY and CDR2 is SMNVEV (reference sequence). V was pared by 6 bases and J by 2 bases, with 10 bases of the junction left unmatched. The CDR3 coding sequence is TGTGCCAGCAGCCTAACAGGGGAAGGTGGCAATCAGCCCCAGCATTTT. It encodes CASSLTGEGGNQPQHF.

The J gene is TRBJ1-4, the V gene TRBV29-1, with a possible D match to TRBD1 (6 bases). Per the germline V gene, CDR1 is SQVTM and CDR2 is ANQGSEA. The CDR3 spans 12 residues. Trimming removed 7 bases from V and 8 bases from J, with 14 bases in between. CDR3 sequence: CSAGGAGEKLFF. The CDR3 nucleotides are TGCAGCGCTGGGGGGGCAGGGGAAAAACTGTTTTTT.

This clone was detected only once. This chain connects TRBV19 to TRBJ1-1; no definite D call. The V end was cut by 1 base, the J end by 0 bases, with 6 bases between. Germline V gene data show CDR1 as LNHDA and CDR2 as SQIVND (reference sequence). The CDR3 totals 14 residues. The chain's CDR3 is CASSIVALNTEAFF. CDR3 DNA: TGTGCCAGTAGTATAGTGGCACTGAACACTGAAGCTTTCTTT.

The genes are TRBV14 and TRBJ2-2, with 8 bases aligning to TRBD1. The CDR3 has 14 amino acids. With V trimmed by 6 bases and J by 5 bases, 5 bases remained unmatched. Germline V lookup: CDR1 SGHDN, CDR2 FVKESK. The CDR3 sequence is CASSWTGLTGELFF. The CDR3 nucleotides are TGTGCCAGCAGTTGGACAGGGCTAACCGGGGAGCTGTTTTTT. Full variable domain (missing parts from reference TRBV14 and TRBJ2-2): EAGVTQFPSHSVIEKGQTVTLRCDPISGHDNLYWYRRVMGKEIKFLLHFVKESKQDESGMPNNRFLAERTGGTYSTLKVQPAELEDSGVYFCASSWTGLTGELFFGEGSRLTVL.

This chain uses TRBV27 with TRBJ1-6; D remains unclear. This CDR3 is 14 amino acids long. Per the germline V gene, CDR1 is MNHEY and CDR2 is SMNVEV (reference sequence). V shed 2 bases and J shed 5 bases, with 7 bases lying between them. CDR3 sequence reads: CASSLGGDNSPLHF. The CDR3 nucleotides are TGTGCCAGCAGTTTAGGAGGAGATAATTCACCCCTCCACTTT.

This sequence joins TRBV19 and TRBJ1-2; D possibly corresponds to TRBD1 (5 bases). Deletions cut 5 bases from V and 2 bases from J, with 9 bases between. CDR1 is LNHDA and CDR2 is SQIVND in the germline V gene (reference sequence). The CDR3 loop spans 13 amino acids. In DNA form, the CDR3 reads TGTGCCAGTAGTCGGGCAGGGAACTATGGCTACACCTTC. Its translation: CASSRAGNYGYTF.

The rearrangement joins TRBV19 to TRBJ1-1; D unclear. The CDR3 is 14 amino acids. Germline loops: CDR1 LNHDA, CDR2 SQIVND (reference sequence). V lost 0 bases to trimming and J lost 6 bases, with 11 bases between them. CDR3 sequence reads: CASSIEHSIAEAFF. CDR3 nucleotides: TGTGCCAGTAGTATAGAGCACAGTATAGCTGAAGCTTTCTTT.

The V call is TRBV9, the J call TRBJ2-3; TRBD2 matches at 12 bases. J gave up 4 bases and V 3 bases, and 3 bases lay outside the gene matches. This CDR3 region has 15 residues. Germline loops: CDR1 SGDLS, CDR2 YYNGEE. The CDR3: CASSASGGAPDTQYF. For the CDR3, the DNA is TGTGCCAGCAGCGCTAGCGGGGGGGCACCAGATACGCAGTATTTT.

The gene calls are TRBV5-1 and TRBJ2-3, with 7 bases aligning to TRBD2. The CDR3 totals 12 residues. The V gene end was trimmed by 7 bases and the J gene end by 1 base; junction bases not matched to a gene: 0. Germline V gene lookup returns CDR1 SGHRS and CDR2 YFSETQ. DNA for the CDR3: TGCGCCAGCCGGGGGGGCACAGATACGCAGTATTTT. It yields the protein CASRGGTDTQYF.

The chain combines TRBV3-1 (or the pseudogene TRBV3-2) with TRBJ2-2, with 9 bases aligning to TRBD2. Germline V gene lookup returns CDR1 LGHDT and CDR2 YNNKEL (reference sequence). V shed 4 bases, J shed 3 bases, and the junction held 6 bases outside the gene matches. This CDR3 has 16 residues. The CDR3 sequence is CASSRSGGPHTGELFF. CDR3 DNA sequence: TGTGCCAGCAGCCGTAGCGGGGGTCCCCACACCGGGGAGCTGTTTTTT.

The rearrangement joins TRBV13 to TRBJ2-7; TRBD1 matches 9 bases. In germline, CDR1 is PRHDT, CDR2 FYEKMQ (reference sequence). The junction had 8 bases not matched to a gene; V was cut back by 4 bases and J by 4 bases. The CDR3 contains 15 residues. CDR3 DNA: TGTGCCAGCAGCTCCCGGGACAGGGCGCCATACGAGCAGTACTTC. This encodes CASSSRDRAPYEQYF.

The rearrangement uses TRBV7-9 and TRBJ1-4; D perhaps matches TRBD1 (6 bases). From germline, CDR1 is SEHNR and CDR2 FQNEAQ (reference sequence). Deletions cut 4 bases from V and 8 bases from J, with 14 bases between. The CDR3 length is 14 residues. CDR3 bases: TGTGCCAGCAGCTCCCAACAGGGAGGGGAAAAACTGTTTTTT. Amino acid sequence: CASSSQQGGEKLFF.

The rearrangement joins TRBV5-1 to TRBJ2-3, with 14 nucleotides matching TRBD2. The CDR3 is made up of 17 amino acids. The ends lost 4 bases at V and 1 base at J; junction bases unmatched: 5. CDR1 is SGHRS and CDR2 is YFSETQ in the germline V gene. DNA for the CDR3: TGCGCCAGCAGCCCAGGGACTAGCGGGGGTCGCACAGATACGCAGTATTTT. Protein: CASSPGTSGGRTDTQYF.

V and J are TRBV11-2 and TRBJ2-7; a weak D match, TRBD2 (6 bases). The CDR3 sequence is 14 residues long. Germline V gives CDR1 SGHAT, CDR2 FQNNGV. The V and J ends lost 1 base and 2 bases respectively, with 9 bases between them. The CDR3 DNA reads TGTGCCAGCAGCTTAGGGGCGGGGCCCTACGAGCAGTACTTC. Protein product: CASSLGAGPYEQYF.

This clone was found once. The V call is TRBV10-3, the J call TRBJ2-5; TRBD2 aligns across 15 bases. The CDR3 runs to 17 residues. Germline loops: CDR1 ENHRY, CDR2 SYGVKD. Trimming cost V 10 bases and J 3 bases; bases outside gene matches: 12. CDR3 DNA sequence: TGTGCCACTCGGACGGGACTAGCGGGGGGCAGGGAAGAGACCCAGTACTTC. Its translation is CATRTGLAGGREETQYF.

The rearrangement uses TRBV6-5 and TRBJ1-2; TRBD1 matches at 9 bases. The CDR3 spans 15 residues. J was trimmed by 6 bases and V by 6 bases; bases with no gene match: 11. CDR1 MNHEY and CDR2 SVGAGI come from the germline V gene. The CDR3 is CASRPPGQGSDGYTF. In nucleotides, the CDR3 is TGTGCCAGCAGGCCTCCGGGACAGGGCTCGGATGGCTACACCTTC.

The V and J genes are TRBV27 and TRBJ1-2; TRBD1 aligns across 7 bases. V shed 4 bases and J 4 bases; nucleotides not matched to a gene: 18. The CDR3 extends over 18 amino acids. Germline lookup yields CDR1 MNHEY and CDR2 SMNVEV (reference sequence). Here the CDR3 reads CASSSHIQGQPSVYGYTF. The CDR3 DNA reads TGTGCCAGCAGTTCACATATCCAGGGACAGCCCTCTGTCTATGGCTACACCTTC.

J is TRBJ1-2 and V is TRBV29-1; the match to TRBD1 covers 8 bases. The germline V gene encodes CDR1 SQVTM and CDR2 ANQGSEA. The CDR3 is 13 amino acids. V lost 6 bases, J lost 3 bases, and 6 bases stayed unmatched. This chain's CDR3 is CSVQGAFDYGYTF. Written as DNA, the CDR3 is TGCAGCGTCCAGGGGGCGTTTGACTATGGCTACACCTTC.

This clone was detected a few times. The CDR3 nucleotides are TGTGCCAGCTCCCTTTTCCGGGATGGCTATGGCTACACCTTC. Amino acid sequence: CASSLFRDGYGYTF. J is TRBJ1-2 and V is TRBV18; unclear D gene. In germline, CDR1 is KGHSH, CDR2 LQKENI. The CDR3 is 14 amino acids. The V end lost 6 bases, the J end lost 4 bases, and 15 bases lay between the germline ends.

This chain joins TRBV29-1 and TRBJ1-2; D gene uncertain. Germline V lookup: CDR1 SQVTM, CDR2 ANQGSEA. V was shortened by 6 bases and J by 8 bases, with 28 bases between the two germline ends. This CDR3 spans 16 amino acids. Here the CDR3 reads CSVFDTLSLGVDGYTF. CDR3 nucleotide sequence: TGCAGCGTCTTTGACACACTGTCCTTGGGCGTCGACGGCTACACCTTC.

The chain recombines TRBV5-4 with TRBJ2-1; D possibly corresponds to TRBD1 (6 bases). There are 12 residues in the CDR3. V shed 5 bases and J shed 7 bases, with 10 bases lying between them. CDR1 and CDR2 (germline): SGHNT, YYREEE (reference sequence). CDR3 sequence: CASRITGNEQFF. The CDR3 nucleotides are TGTGCCAGCAGGATTACAGGGAATGAGCAGTTCTTC. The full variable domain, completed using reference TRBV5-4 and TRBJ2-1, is ETGVTQSPTHLIKTRGQQVTLRCSSQSGHNTVSWYQQALGQGPQFIFQYYREEENGRGNFPPRFSGLQFPNYSSELNVNALELDDSALYLCASRITGNEQFFGPGTRLTVL.

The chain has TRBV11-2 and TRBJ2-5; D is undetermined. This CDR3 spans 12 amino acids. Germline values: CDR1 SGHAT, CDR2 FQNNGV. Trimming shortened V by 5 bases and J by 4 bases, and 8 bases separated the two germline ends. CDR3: CASSAMRETQYF. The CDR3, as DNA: TGTGCCAGCAGCGCTATGAGAGAGACCCAGTACTTC.

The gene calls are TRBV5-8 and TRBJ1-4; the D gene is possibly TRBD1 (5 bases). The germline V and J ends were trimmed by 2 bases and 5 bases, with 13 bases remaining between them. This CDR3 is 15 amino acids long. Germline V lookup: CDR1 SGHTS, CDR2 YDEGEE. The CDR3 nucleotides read TGTGCCAGCAGCTTTGGGAGGGGCTCCAATGAAAAACTGTTTTTT. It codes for CASSFGRGSNEKLFF.

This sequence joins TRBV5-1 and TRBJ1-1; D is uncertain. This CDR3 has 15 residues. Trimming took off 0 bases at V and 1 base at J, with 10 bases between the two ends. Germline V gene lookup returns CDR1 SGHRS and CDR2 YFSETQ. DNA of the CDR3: TGCGCCAGCAGCTTGGGAGGCTCGGGGAACACTGAAGCTTTCTTT. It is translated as CASSLGGSGNTEAFF.

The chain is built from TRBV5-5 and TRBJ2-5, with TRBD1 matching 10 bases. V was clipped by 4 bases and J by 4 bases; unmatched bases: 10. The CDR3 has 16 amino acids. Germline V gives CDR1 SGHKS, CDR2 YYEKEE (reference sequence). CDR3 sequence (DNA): TGTGCCAGCAGCCCAACCCTAAGGACAGGGGGAGAGACCCAGTACTTC. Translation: CASSPTLRTGGETQYF.

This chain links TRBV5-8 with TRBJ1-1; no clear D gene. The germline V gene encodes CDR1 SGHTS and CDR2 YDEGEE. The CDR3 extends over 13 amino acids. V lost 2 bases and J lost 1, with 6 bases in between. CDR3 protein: CASSFTPNTEAFF. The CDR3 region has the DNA TGTGCCAGCAGCTTTACTCCGAACACTGAAGCTTTCTTT. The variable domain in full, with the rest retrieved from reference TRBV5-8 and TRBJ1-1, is EAGVTQSPTHLIKTRGQQATLRCSPISGHTSVYWYQQALGLGLQFLLWYDEGEERNRGNFPPRFSGRQFPNYSSELNVNALELEDSALYLCASSFTPNTEAFFGQGTRLTVV.

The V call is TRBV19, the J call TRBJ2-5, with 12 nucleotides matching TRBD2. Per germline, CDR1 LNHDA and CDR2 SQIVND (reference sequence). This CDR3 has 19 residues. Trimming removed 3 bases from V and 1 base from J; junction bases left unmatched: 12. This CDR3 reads CASSMVVLLAGGLQETQYF. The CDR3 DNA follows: TGTGCCAGTAGTATGGTGGTTTTACTAGCGGGGGGTCTCCAAGAGACCCAGTACTTC.

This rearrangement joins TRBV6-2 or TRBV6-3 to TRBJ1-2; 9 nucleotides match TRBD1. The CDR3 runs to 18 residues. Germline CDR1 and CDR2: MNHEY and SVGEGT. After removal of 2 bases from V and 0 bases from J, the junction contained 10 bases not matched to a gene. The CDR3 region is CASSYSQTGGPANYGYTF. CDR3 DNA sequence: TGTGCCAGCAGTTACAGCCAGACAGGGGGACCAGCTAACTATGGCTACACCTTC.